Listed here are 3 T cell receptor beta chains from one sample, sequenced in a study of cytomegalovirus exposure and HLA in healthy donors. The PCR contained 60 Vbeta and 13 Jbeta primers. The repertoire was sequenced with immunoSEQ multiplex PCR; TCRdb's copy has only in-frame clones and lacks some. The sample contains about 110,000 clones, almost 75% of which appear only once. Specimen: PBMCs. The receptors shown here come from a man between 40 and 49 years old in good health and CMV-seronegative.

In the case of this clone: An end of the junction does not agree with germline; a read error may underlie this. The same CDR3 arises from other DNA sequences in this sample as well. The chain employs TRBV29-1 and TRBJ1-1; 7 positions match TRBD1. The CDR3 runs 12 residues. CDR1 and CDR2 from the germline V gene are SQVTM and ANQGSEA. As DNA, the CDR3 is TGCAGCGTTGGCAGAGGGGGCACTGAGGCTTTCTTT. Translated: CSVGRGGTEAFF.

This CDR3 reads CASSFRGRGGRTDTQYF. CDR3 bases: TGTGCCAGCAGCTTTAGAGGTCGCGGGGGGAGGACAGATACGCAGTATTTT. This chain connects TRBV7-6 to TRBJ2-3; the match to TRBD2 covers 8 bases. CDR1 and CDR2 from the germline V gene are SGHVS and FNYEAQ. This CDR3 is 17 amino acids long. The trim removed 3 bases at V and 3 bases at J, leaving 11 bases unmatched.

This sequence joins TRBV7-9 and TRBJ1-1, with 8 bases identical to TRBD1. The CDR3 has 17 amino acids. The germline CDR1 and CDR2 sequences are SEHNR and FQNEAQ (reference sequence). With V trimmed by 5 bases and J by 2 bases, 13 bases remained unmatched. CDR3 nucleotides: TGTGCCAGCAGCCTTGGGGGGGACAGGCAATTAAACACTGAAGCTTTCTTT. It translates to CASSLGGDRQLNTEAFF.